A single T cell receptor beta chain is shown here with its context. These data belong to a study of blood T cells in healthy people across ages. Germline-derived CDR1 and CDR2 are MDHEN and SYDVKM. CDR3 size: 14 residues. Trimming removed 2 bases from V and 8 bases from J, with 12 bases in between. The authors ran a second PCR of roughly 6 to 11 cycles using a sample-barcoded 5' primer and a J-beta primer mix. TCRdb redid the calling of the 5' RACE reads with MiXCR, one entry per CDR3 protein. There are 730,000 or so distinct CDR3 sequences in the sample; 40% to 45% occur only once, and around 30% lies in the top ten.

This chain uses TRBV28 with TRBJ1-4; possible D gene TRBD1, 5 bases. The source is a man at least 80 years old in good health. Sequences were obtained from blood. CDR3 DNA: TGTGCCAGCAGTTTACCACGGGGGGGGGAAAAACTGTTTTTT. This encodes CASSLPRGGEKLFF.